A selection of T cell receptor beta chains follows, all from one sample in a study of T cell changes during pregnancy in multiple sclerosis. The data were produced by immunoSEQ multiplex PCR, yet TCRdb's version contains in-frame clones alone and is incomplete. The table records more than 25,000 clones, 92% of them present only once. This specimen consisted of peripheral blood, obtained in the first trimester of pregnancy. The receptors shown here come from a female donor in good health, enrolled as a control in a pregnancy study. Both conserved end residues are part of each CDR3. The order of the fields is V gene, D gene, clone size, J gene, CDR3 DNA, CDR3 protein. A D gene is named only where the DNA matches it firmly. Size is omitted from some rows. Given values are once, few, many or a class for expanded clones.

V gene: TRBV6-4
D gene: TRBD2
clone size: -
J gene: TRBJ2-1
CDR3 DNA: TGTGCCAGCAGTTCGCTAGCGGGAGGGCCGGGTGAGCAGTTCTTC
CDR3 protein: CASSSLAGGPGEQFF

V gene: TRBV7-9
D gene: -
clone size: -
J gene: TRBJ1-3
CDR3 DNA: TGTGCCAGCAGCCCGGACCCAGGGGAAAACACCATATATTTT
CDR3 protein: CASSPDPGENTIYF

V gene: TRBV19
D gene: TRBD1
clone size: once
J gene: TRBJ1-4
CDR3 DNA: TGTGCCAGTAGTCAAGACAGGGTTTCTAATGAAAAACTGTTTTTT
CDR3 protein: CASSQDRVSNEKLFF

V gene: TRBV15
D gene: -
clone size: -
J gene: TRBJ2-1
CDR3 DNA: TGTGCCACCAGCAGAGACCTCGCGGCCTACAATGAGCAGTTCTTC
CDR3 protein: CATSRDLAAYNEQFF

V gene: TRBV6-5
D gene: TRBD1
clone size: -
J gene: TRBJ2-7
CDR3 DNA: TGTGCCAGCAGTCGGACAGGGGGCGAGTTAGAGCAGTACTTC
CDR3 protein: CASSRTGGELEQYF

V gene: TRBV30
D gene: -
clone size: few
J gene: TRBJ1-4
CDR3 DNA: TGTGCCTCCTCGGGGGGGGACATCAATGAAAAACTGTTTTTT
CDR3 protein: CASSGGDINEKLFF

V gene: TRBV7-2
D gene: -
clone size: -
J gene: TRBJ1-5
CDR3 DNA: TGTGCCAGCAGCCTGTTAGATCAGCCCCAGCATTTT
CDR3 protein: CASSLLDQPQHF

V gene: TRBV29-1
D gene: -
clone size: -
J gene: TRBJ1-5
CDR3 DNA: TGCAGCGTGGGCCGGGACATAAATCAGCCCCAGCATTTT
CDR3 protein: CSVGRDINQPQHF

V gene: TRBV7-2
D gene: TRBD1
clone size: -
J gene: TRBJ1-2
CDR3 DNA: TGTGCCAGCAGCTCCTCGGACAGGGGGGTAAGCTACACCTTC
CDR3 protein: CASSSSDRGVSYTF

V gene: TRBV27
D gene: TRBD1
clone size: -
J gene: TRBJ1-2
CDR3 DNA: TGTGCCAGCAGGGACAGACAGGGTGGGAATGGCTACACCTTC
CDR3 protein: CASRDRQGGNGYTF

V gene: TRBV7-2
D gene: TRBD1
clone size: -
J gene: TRBJ2-3
CDR3 DNA: TGTGCCAGCAGCTTAATCACAGGGGTCACAGATACGCAGTATTTT
CDR3 protein: CASSLITGVTDTQYF

V gene: TRBV21-1
D gene: -
clone size: -
J gene: TRBJ1-1
CDR3 DNA: TGTGCCAGCAGCAGGGACAGTACTGAAGCTTTCTTT
CDR3 protein: CASSRDSTEAFF

V gene: TRBV7-2
D gene: -
clone size: once
J gene: TRBJ1-1
CDR3 DNA: TGTGCCAGCAGCTTAGCGGTCGGGGTTTCAGGGGCTGAAGCTTTCTTT
CDR3 protein: CASSLAVGVSGAEAFF

V gene: TRBV9
D gene: -
clone size: -
J gene: TRBJ1-2
CDR3 DNA: TGTGCCAGCAGCTCCCACATGCTCCCCTTGTCGCACACCTTC
CDR3 protein: CASSSHMLPLSHTF

V gene: TRBV6-5
D gene: -
clone size: -
J gene: TRBJ1-1
CDR3 DNA: TGTGCCAGCAGCCCCGACAGACTCGTAGGAGCTTTCTTT
CDR3 protein: CASSPDRLVGAFF

V gene: TRBV4-2
D gene: -
clone size: -
J gene: TRBJ2-7
CDR3 DNA: TGTGCCAGCAGCCAGGCGACTTCCCGGTACGAGCAGTACTTC
CDR3 protein: CASSQATSRYEQYF

V gene: TRBV10-2
D gene: TRBD2
clone size: few
J gene: TRBJ2-1
CDR3 DNA: TGCGCCAGCGGATATAGCGGGAGCGATGAGCAGTTCTTC
CDR3 protein: CASGYSGSDEQFF

V gene: TRBV2
D gene: TRBD2
clone size: once
J gene: TRBJ2-7
CDR3 DNA: TGTGCCAGCATTATACTAGCGGGAGGGCCCAACGAGCAGTACTTC
CDR3 protein: CASIILAGGPNEQYF

V gene: TRBV7-9
D gene: TRBD1
clone size: once
J gene: TRBJ2-2
CDR3 DNA: TGTGCCAGCAGCTCCGGACAGGGGAACACCGGGGAGCTGTTTTTT
CDR3 protein: CASSSGQGNTGELFF

V gene: TRBV4-1
D gene: TRBD1
clone size: -
J gene: TRBJ1-2
CDR3 DNA: TGCGCCAGCAGCCAAGAGGGACAGGGCGGCTATGGCTACACCTTC
CDR3 protein: CASSQEGQGGYGYTF

V gene: TRBV27
D gene: -
clone size: -
J gene: TRBJ2-7
CDR3 DNA: TGTGCCAGCAGTCCCCTGACACGGATTCACGAGCAGTACTTC
CDR3 protein: CASSPLTRIHEQYF

V gene: TRBV19
D gene: -
clone size: -
J gene: TRBJ2-1
CDR3 DNA: TGTGCCAGTAGTCTCGGAGGGCCACGCGAGCAGTTCTTC
CDR3 protein: CASSLGGPREQFF

V gene: TRBV19
D gene: -
clone size: -
J gene: TRBJ2-5
CDR3 DNA: TGTGCCAGTAGTAGGGACTGGAGCGGTAGGAAAGAGACCCAGTACTTC
CDR3 protein: CASSRDWSGRKETQYF

V gene: TRBV6-5
D gene: TRBD1
clone size: -
J gene: TRBJ2-7
CDR3 DNA: TGTGCCAGCAGTTTCACCGGGACAGGCCTTTCCTACGAGCAGTACTTC
CDR3 protein: CASSFTGTGLSYEQYF

V gene: TRBV7-9
D gene: -
clone size: once
J gene: TRBJ1-1
CDR3 DNA: TGTGCCAGCAGCATACCGGGACGGGGGACTGAAGCTTTCTTT
CDR3 protein: CASSIPGRGTEAFF

V gene: TRBV18
D gene: -
clone size: -
J gene: TRBJ1-6
CDR3 DNA: TGTGCCAGCTCACCACAGGGGAATAATTCACCCCTCCACTTT
CDR3 protein: CASSPQGNNSPLHF

V gene: TRBV5-1
D gene: TRBD2
clone size: -
J gene: TRBJ2-5
CDR3 DNA: TGCGCCAGCAGCTTCTCGGGACTAAAAGAGACCCAGTACTTC
CDR3 protein: CASSFSGLKETQYF

V gene: TRBV21-1
D gene: -
clone size: -
J gene: TRBJ2-2
CDR3 DNA: TGTGCCAGCAGCCAAGAAGTCAGGGTAGGGAACACCGGGGAGCTGTTTTTT
CDR3 protein: CASSQEVRVGNTGELFF

V gene: TRBV5-1
D gene: TRBD1
clone size: -
J gene: TRBJ1-2
CDR3 DNA: TGCGCCAGCAGCTCGACAGGGGTGGGTTATGGCTACACCTTC
CDR3 protein: CASSSTGVGYGYTF

V gene: TRBV7-9
D gene: TRBD1
clone size: -
J gene: TRBJ2-7
CDR3 DNA: TGTGCCAGCAGCTACCGGACAGGGGTAAACTACGAGCAGTACTTC
CDR3 protein: CASSYRTGVNYEQYF

V gene: TRBV7-9
D gene: -
clone size: once
J gene: TRBJ1-4
CDR3 DNA: TGTGCCAGCAGCGAAGGACAGACCAATGAAAAACTGTTTTTT
CDR3 protein: CASSEGQTNEKLFF

V gene: TRBV4-2
D gene: TRBD2
clone size: once
J gene: TRBJ2-7
CDR3 DNA: TGTGCCAGCAGCCAAGATGGGACTAGCGGGAGGGCCTACGAGCAGTACTTC
CDR3 protein: CASSQDGTSGRAYEQYF

V gene: TRBV6-5
D gene: TRBD2
clone size: -
J gene: TRBJ2-7
CDR3 DNA: TGTGCCAGCAGTTATACTCTGGGGACTAGCGCTTACGAGCAGTACTTC
CDR3 protein: CASSYTLGTSAYEQYF

V gene: TRBV27
D gene: TRBD2
clone size: -
J gene: TRBJ2-7
CDR3 DNA: TGTGCCAGCAGTTCCACCTGGATAACTAGCGGGAGGGGGGAGCAGTACTTC
CDR3 protein: CASSSTWITSGRGEQYF

V gene: TRBV2
D gene: TRBD2
clone size: -
J gene: TRBJ2-1
CDR3 DNA: TGTGCCAGCACCCGGGATAGCGGGGGGATGTGGAATGAGCAGTTCTTC
CDR3 protein: CASTRDSGGMWNEQFF

V gene: TRBV19
D gene: -
clone size: -
J gene: TRBJ1-2
CDR3 DNA: TGTGCCAGTAGTATCTGGGTTACAGAGGGCTACACCTTC
CDR3 protein: CASSIWVTEGYTF

V gene: TRBV19
D gene: -
clone size: -
J gene: TRBJ1-5
CDR3 DNA: TGTGCCAGTAGTATCCAGGGCGGTGGCAATCAGCCCCAGCATTTT
CDR3 protein: CASSIQGGGNQPQHF

V gene: TRBV19
D gene: -
clone size: -
J gene: TRBJ2-2
CDR3 DNA: TGTGCCAGTAGTATCTCCCCTTTAGTGGGGGAGCTGTTTTTT
CDR3 protein: CASSISPLVGELFF

V gene: TRBV5-1
D gene: -
clone size: -
J gene: TRBJ2-3
CDR3 DNA: TGCGCCAGCAGCTTGGCCATGAGAGATACGCAGTATTTT
CDR3 protein: CASSLAMRDTQYF

V gene: TRBV11-3
D gene: TRBD2
clone size: -
J gene: TRBJ2-2
CDR3 DNA: TGTGCCAGCAGCCCTCCTAGCGGGGGGAACACCGGGGAGCTGTTTTTT
CDR3 protein: CASSPPSGGNTGELFF

V gene: TRBV6-5
D gene: TRBD2
clone size: -
J gene: TRBJ2-3
CDR3 DNA: TGTGCCAGCAGACCCCTAGCGGGAGTTAAAGATACGCAGTATTTT
CDR3 protein: CASRPLAGVKDTQYF

V gene: TRBV6-6
D gene: -
clone size: -
J gene: TRBJ2-3
CDR3 DNA: TGTGCCAGCAGTTATACGGGGGAAGCAGATACGCAGTATTTT
CDR3 protein: CASSYTGEADTQYF

V gene: TRBV19
D gene: -
clone size: -
J gene: TRBJ1-6
CDR3 DNA: TGTGCCAGTAGTATTTCGGCGGGTAATTCACCCCTCCACTTT
CDR3 protein: CASSISAGNSPLHF

V gene: TRBV4-1
D gene: TRBD1
clone size: -
J gene: TRBJ1-2
CDR3 DNA: TGCGCCAGCAGCCAAACGGTAGACAGGGGATCTCAGAGTGGCTACACCTTC
CDR3 protein: CASSQTVDRGSQSGYTF

V gene: TRBV6-4
D gene: -
clone size: -
J gene: TRBJ1-2
CDR3 DNA: TGTGCCAGCAGTGGAGACAGTTCTGTGGGCGGCTACACCTTC
CDR3 protein: CASSGDSSVGGYTF

V gene: TRBV21-1
D gene: -
clone size: once
J gene: TRBJ2-1
CDR3 DNA: TGTGCCAGCAGCAAAGGCGGCTGCCGCTCCTACAATGAGCAGTTCTTC
CDR3 protein: CASSKGGCRSYNEQFF

V gene: TRBV6-5
D gene: -
clone size: -
J gene: TRBJ1-1
CDR3 DNA: TGTGCCAGCAGTTACTCCGGCGGGACTGAAGCTTTCTTT
CDR3 protein: CASSYSGGTEAFF

V gene: TRBV5-1
D gene: -
clone size: -
J gene: TRBJ1-1
CDR3 DNA: TGCGCCAGCAGCTTACAGGGTGACAACACTGAAGCTTTCTTT
CDR3 protein: CASSLQGDNTEAFF

V gene: TRBV27
D gene: -
clone size: -
J gene: TRBJ1-2
CDR3 DNA: TGTGCCAGCAGTCCTACAGCAGGGGCTAACTATGGCTACACCTTC
CDR3 protein: CASSPTAGANYGYTF

V gene: TRBV7-9
D gene: TRBD1
clone size: -
J gene: TRBJ1-5
CDR3 DNA: TGTGCCAGCAGCGCGGGACAGGAAAGCAATCAGCCCCAGCATTTT
CDR3 protein: CASSAGQESNQPQHF

V gene: TRBV18
D gene: TRBD2
clone size: -
J gene: TRBJ2-1
CDR3 DNA: TGTGCCAGCTCACCACCGGCGGGAGGGCACAATGAGCAGTTCTTC
CDR3 protein: CASSPPAGGHNEQFF

V gene: TRBV5-1
D gene: TRBD1
clone size: -
J gene: TRBJ2-3
CDR3 DNA: TGCGCCAGCAGCTCCGGACAGGGTCTCACAGATACGCAGTATTTT
CDR3 protein: CASSSGQGLTDTQYF

V gene: TRBV4-1
D gene: -
clone size: -
J gene: TRBJ1-2
CDR3 DNA: TGCGCCAGCAGCCCCCGGGAGGGGGGAGTAGGGGGCTACACCTTC
CDR3 protein: CASSPREGGVGGYTF

V gene: TRBV19
D gene: -
clone size: -
J gene: TRBJ2-1
CDR3 DNA: TGTGCCTCCTCCCGGGGCAATGAGCAGTTCTTC
CDR3 protein: CASSRGNEQFF

V gene: TRBV2
D gene: -
clone size: once
J gene: TRBJ2-2
CDR3 DNA: TGTGCCAGCATGATGGCGGGGAACACCGGGGAGCTGTTTTTT
CDR3 protein: CASMMAGNTGELFF

V gene: TRBV30
D gene: TRBD1
clone size: -
J gene: TRBJ2-5
CDR3 DNA: TGTGCCTGGAGGGGACAGGTAGAGACCCAGTACTTC
CDR3 protein: CAWRGQVETQYF

V gene: TRBV19
D gene: TRBD2
clone size: -
J gene: TRBJ2-5
CDR3 DNA: TGTGCCAGTAGGGGGACTAGCGGGGGAGTCTACCAAGAGACCCAGTACTTC
CDR3 protein: CASRGTSGGVYQETQYF